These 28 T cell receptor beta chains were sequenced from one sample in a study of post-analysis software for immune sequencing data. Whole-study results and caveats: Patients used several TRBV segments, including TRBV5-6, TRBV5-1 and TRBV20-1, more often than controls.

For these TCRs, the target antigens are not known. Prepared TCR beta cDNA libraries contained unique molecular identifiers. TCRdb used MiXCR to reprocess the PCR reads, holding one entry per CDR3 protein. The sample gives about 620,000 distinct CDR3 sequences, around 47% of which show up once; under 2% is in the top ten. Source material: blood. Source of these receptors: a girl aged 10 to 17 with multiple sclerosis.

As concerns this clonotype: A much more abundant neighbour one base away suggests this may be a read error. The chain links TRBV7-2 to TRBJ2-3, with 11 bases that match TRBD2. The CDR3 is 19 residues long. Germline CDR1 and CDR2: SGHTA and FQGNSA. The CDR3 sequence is CVSSPGPSGGYGLRDTQYF. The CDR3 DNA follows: TGTGTCAGCAGCCCTGGGCCTAGCGGGGGGTACGGTCTTCGAGATACGCAGTATTTT.

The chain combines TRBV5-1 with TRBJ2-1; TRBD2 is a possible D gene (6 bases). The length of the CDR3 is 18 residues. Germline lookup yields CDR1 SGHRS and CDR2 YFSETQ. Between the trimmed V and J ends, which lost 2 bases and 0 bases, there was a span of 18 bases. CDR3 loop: CASSLASLDSGSYNEQFF. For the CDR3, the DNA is TGCGCCAGCAGCTTAGCCTCCCTGGATAGCGGCTCCTACAATGAGCAGTTCTTC.

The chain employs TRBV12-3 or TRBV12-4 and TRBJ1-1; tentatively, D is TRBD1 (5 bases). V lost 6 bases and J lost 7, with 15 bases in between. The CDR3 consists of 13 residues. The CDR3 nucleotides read TGTGCCAGCAGAAGACTGGGGGAAGATGAAGCTTTCTTT. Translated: CASRRLGEDEAFF.

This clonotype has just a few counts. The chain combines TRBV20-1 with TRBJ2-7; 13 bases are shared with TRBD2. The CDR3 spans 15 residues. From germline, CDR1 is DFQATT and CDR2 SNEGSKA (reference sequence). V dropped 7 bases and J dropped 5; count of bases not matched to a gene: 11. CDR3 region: CSVHLPGLAGNEQYF. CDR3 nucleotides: TGCAGTGTTCACCTTCCGGGACTAGCGGGAAACGAGCAGTACTTC.

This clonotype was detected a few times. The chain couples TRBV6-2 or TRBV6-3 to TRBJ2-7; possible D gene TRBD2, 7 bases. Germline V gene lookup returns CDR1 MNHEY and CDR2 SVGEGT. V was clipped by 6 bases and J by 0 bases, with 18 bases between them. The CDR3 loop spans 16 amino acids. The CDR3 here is CASRNIGGPSSYEQYF. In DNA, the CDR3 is TGTGCCAGCAGAAACATCGGGGGGCCATCCTCCTACGAGCAGTACTTC.

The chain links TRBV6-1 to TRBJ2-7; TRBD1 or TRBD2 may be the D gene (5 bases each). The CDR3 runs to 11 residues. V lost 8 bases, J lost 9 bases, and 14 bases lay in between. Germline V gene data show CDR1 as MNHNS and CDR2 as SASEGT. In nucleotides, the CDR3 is TGTGCCAGCCTTTACGGGACGGTGCAGTACTTC. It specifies CASLYGTVQYF.

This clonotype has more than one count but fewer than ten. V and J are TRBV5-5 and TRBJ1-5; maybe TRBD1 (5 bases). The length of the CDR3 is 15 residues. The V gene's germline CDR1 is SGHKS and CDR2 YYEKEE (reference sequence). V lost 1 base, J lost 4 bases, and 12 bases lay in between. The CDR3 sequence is CASSLFAGGNQPQHF. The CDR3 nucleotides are TGTGCCAGCAGCTTGTTCGCGGGGGGTAATCAGCCCCAGCATTTT.

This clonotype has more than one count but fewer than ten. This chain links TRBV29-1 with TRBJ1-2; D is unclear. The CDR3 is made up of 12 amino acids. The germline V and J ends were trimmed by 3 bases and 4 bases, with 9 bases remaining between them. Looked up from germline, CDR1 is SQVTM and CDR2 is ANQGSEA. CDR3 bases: TGCAGCGTTGACAGCTCGATCTATGGCTACACCTTC. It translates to CSVDSSIYGYTF.

CDR3 region: CASSFGTAGTQYF. The CDR3 DNA is TGTGCCAGCAGTTTCGGGACTGCGGGGACCCAGTACTTC. The chain employs TRBV28 and TRBJ2-5; possible D gene TRBD2, 6 bases. V was shortened by 3 bases and J by 7 bases, with 12 bases between the two germline ends. The germline CDR1 and CDR2 sequences are MDHEN and SYDVKM. This CDR3 has 13 residues.

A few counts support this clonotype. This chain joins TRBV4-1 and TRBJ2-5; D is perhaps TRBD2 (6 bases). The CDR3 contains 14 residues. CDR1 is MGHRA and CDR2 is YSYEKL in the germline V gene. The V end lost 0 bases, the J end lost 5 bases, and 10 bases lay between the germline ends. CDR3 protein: CASSQESGDETQYF. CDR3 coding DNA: TGCGCCAGCAGCCAAGAATCGGGGGACGAGACCCAGTACTTC.

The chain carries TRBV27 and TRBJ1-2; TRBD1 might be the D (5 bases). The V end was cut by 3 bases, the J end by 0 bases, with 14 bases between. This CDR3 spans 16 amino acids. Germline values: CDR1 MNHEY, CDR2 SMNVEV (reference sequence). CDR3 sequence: CASSLGGPGANYGYTF. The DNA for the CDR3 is TGTGCCAGCAGTTTGGGGGGTCCCGGGGCTAACTATGGCTACACCTTC.

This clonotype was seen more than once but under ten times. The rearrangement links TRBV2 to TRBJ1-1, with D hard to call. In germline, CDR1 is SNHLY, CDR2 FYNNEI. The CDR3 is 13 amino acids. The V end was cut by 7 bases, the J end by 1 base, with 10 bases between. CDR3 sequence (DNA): TGTGCCAGCACCAGGATGAAGAACACTGAAGCTTTCTTT. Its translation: CASTRMKNTEAFF.

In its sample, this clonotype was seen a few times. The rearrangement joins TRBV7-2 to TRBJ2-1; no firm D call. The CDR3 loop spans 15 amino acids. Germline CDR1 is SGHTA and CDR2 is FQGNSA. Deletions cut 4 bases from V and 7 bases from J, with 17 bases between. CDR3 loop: CASSSSTTRVNEQFF. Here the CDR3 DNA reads TGTGCCAGCAGCTCAAGCACTACCCGGGTTAATGAGCAGTTCTTC.

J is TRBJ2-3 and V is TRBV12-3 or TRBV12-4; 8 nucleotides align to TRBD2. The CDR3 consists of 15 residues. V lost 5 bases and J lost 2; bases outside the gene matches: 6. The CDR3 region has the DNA TGTGCCAGCAGTCTTACGGGAGGGCCCACAGATACGCAGTATTTT. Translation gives CASSLTGGPTDTQYF.

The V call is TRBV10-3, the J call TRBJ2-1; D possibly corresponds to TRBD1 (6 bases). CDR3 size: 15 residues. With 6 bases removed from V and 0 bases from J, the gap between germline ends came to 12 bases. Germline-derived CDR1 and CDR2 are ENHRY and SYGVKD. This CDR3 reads CAIRGHLSSYNEQFF. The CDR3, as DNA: TGTGCCATCAGGGGACACCTGAGCTCCTACAATGAGCAGTTCTTC.

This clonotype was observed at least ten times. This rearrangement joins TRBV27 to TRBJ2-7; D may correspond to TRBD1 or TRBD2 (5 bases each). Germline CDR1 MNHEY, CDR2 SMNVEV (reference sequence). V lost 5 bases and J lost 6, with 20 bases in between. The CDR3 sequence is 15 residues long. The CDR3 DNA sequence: TGTGCCAGCAGTCGTCCCGGGACCGCGATTCTCGAGCAGTACTTC. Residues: CASSRPGTAILEQYF.

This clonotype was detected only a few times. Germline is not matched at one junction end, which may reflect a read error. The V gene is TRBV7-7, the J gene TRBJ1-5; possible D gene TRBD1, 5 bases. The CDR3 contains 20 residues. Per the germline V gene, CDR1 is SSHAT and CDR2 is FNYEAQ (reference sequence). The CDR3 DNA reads TGTGCTAGCAGCTGGAGGCGATGGAGGGGAAAGGACTGGAGCAATCAGCCCCAGCATTTT. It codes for CASSWRRWRGKDWSNQPQHF.

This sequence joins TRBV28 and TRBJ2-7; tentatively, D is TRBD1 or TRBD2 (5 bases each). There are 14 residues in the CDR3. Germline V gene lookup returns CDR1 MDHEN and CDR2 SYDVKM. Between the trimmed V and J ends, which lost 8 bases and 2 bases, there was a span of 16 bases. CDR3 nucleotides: TGTGCCAGCGGCATAGGGACGGCGCCCTACGAGCAGTACTTC. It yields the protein CASGIGTAPYEQYF.

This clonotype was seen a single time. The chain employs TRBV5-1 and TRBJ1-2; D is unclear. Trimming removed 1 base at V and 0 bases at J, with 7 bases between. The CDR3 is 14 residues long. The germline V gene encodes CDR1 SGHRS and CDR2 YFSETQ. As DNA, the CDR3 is TGCGCCAGCAGCTTGACGGATTCTAACTATGGCTACACCTTC. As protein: CASSLTDSNYGYTF.

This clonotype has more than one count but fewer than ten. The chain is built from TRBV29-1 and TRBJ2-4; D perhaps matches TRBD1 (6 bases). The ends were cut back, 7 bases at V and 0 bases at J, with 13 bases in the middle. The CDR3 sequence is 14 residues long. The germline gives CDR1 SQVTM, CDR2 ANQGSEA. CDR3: CSARDIEAKNIQYF. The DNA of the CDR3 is TGCAGCGCTAGGGACATCGAAGCCAAAAACATTCAGTACTTC.

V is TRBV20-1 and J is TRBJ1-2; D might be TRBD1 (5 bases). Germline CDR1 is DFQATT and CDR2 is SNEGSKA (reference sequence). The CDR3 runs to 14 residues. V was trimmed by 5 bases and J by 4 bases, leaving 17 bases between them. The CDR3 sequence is CSAPEGVTSYGYTF. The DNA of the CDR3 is TGCAGTGCTCCCGAAGGGGTCACCAGCTATGGCTACACCTTC.

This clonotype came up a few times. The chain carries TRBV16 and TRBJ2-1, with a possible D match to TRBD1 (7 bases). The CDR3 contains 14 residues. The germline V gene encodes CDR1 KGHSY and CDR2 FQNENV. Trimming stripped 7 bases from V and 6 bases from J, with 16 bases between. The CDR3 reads CASTRNRGGNEQFF. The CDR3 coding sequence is TGTGCCAGCACCAGGAACAGGGGAGGCAATGAGCAGTTCTTC. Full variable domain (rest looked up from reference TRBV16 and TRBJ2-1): GEEVAQTPKHLVRGEGQKAKLYCAPIKGHSYVFWYQQVLKNEFKFLISFQNENVFDETGMPKERFSAKCLPNSPCSLEIQATKLEDSAVYFCASTRNRGGNEQFFGPGTRLTVL.

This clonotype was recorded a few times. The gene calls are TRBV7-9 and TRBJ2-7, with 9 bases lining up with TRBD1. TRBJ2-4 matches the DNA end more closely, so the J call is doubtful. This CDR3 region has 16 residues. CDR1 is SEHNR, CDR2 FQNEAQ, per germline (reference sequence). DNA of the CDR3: TGTGCCAGCAGCCCGGGACAGGGCGGAACCAAAAACATTCAGTACTTC. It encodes CASSPGQGGTKNIQYF.

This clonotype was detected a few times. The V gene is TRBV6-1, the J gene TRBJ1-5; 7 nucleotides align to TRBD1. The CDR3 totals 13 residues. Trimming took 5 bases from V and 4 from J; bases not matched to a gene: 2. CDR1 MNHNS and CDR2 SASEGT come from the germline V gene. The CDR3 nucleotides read TGTGCCAGCAGTCGGGACAGAAATCAGCCCCAGCATTTT. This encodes CASSRDRNQPQHF.

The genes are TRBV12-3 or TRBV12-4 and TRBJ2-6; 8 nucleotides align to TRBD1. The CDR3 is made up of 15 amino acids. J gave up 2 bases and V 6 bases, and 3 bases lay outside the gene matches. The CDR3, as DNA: TGTGCCAGCAGGCCGACAGGGGCTGGGGCCAACGTCCTGACTTTC. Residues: CASRPTGAGANVLTF.

CDR3 sequence reads: CASSYQWTRTDTQYF. The CDR3 DNA follows: TGTGCCAGCAGTTATCAATGGACTCGCACAGATACGCAGTATTTT. The V call is TRBV6-5, the J call TRBJ2-3; weak D call: TRBD2 (5 bases). CDR3 length: 15 amino acids. V lost 3 bases and J lost 1, with 11 bases in between. Germline lookup yields CDR1 MNHEY and CDR2 SVGAGI.

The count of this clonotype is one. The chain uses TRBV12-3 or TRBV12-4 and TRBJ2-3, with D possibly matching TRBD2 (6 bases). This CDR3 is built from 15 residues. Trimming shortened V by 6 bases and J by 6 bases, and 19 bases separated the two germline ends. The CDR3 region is CASSLRGLKQDTQYF. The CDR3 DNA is TGTGCCAGCAGCTTACGGGGACTCAAGCAGGATACGCAGTATTTT.

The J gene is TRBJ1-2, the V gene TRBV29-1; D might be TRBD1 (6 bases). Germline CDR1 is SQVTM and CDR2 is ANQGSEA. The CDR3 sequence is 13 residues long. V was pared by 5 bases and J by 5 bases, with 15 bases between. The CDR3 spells CSVQDSLRYGYTF. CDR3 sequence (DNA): TGCAGCGTTCAGGACAGTCTTAGGTATGGCTACACCTTC.